The 8 T cell receptor beta chains given below trace back to one sample, sequenced in a study of CD8+CD57+ T cells in acquired aplastic anemia. The template for TCR beta VDJ and CDR3 sequence profiling was genomic DNA. In TCRdb, the reads were re-called with MiXCR into one record per CDR3 protein. The sample lists 200,000 to 250,000 distinct CDR3 sequences; 34% were seen once. Sequencing used sorted CD4+, CD8+, or CD8+CD57+ T cells (not recorded which) from PBMCs. These receptors originate from a human donor in good health, serving as a control.

This clonotype has at least ten counts. The rearrangement joins TRBV7-9 to TRBJ2-7; a weak D match, TRBD1 (6 bases). This CDR3 contains 14 residues. Germline V gene sequence: CDR1 SEHNR, CDR2 FQNEAQ (reference sequence). Trimming left V 5 bases short and J 1 base short, with 12 bases between. CDR3 bases: TGTGCCAGCAGCCTTGGACAGTTTTCCTACGAGCAGTACTTC. Protein product: CASSLGQFSYEQYF.

V usage is TRBV9 and J usage is TRBJ2-5; TRBD2 aligns across 8 bases. Germline assignment: CDR1 SGDLS and CDR2 YYNGEE. With 4 bases clipped from V and 4 bases from J, the junction kept 9 bases outside the gene matches. This CDR3 spans 15 amino acids. The CDR3 bases are TGTGCCAGCAGCTATAATAGCGGGGAAGGAGAGACCCAGTACTTC. This gives the protein CASSYNSGEGETQYF.

To note about this clonotype: A read error may account for a junction end that differs from germline. This rearrangement joins TRBV18 to TRBJ1-1; no firm D call. This CDR3 is built from 14 residues. From germline, CDR1 is KGHSH and CDR2 LQKENI. CDR3 nucleotides: TGTGTCAGCTCACCCACGTCCAGTAACACTGAAGCTTTCTTT. It encodes CVSSPTSSNTEAFF. The variable domain in full, completed from reference TRBV18 and TRBJ1-1, reads NAGVMQNPRHLVRRRGQEARLRCSPMKGHSHVYWYRQLPEEGLKFMVYLQKENIIDESGMPKERFSAEFPKEGPSILRIQQVVRGDSAAYFCVSSPTSSNTEAFFGQGTRLTVV.

This clonotype was picked up many times. The chain recombines TRBV4-2 with TRBJ1-2; D is perhaps TRBD1 (5 bases). Trimming stripped 0 bases from V and 4 bases from J, with 15 bases between. The V gene's germline CDR1 is LGHNA and CDR2 YNFKEQ. The CDR3 loop spans 16 amino acids. Here the CDR3 reads CASSQELSGQGYGYTF. CDR3 sequence (DNA): TGTGCCAGCAGCCAAGAGCTTTCAGGGCAGGGCTATGGCTACACCTTC.

The rearrangement uses TRBV2 and TRBJ1-1; tentative D call: TRBD1 (5 bases). Trimming took off 7 bases at V and 3 bases at J, with 21 bases between the two ends. Germline V gene data show CDR1 as SNHLY and CDR2 as FYNNEI. The CDR3 has 16 amino acids. CDR3 bases: TGTGCCAGCACCGAGGGGCAGGGAAGGGAGGACACTGAAGCTTTCTTT. The encoded protein is CASTEGQGREDTEAFF.

This clonotype was recorded many times. The chain has TRBV15 and TRBJ1-5; D ambiguous. CDR1 is LNHNV and CDR2 is YYDKDF in the germline V gene (reference sequence). The CDR3 has 15 amino acids. Trimming pared 0 bases from V and 4 bases from J, leaving 10 bases between. The CDR3 is CATSRDRGLNQPQHF. The CDR3, as DNA: TGTGCCACCAGCAGAGATCGAGGGTTAAATCAGCCCCAGCATTTT.

This chain joins TRBV29-1 and TRBJ2-5, with D perhaps matching TRBD1 or TRBD2 (5 bases each). V lost 6 bases to trimming and J lost 9 bases, with 20 bases between them. Germline V lookup: CDR1 SQVTM, CDR2 ANQGSEA. This CDR3 region has 13 residues. The CDR3 loop reads CSVSRDVGSSQYF. The CDR3 region has the DNA TGCAGCGTATCTCGGGACGTGGGATCGTCCCAGTACTTC.

V gene TRBV6-1 combines with J gene TRBJ1-1, with 10 bases aligning to TRBD1. Per germline, CDR1 MNHNS and CDR2 SASEGT. There are 14 residues in the CDR3. With V trimmed by 4 bases and J by 3 bases, 2 bases remained unmatched. The CDR3: CASSGQGADTEAFF. The CDR3 DNA follows: TGTGCCAGCAGTGGACAGGGGGCTGACACTGAAGCTTTCTTT.